Reported below is one TCR beta chain. No antigen is known for it. No much larger clonotype is one base removed from it; base qualities were not supplied. The data are from a study of T cell responses to AZD1222 COVID-19 vaccine (dated by TCRdb to about 2021). At the level of the whole study: TCR sequencing was performed for 230 to 250 trial participants, of whom 207 were given two doses of AZD1222 and approximately 26 were given two doses of MenACWY control vaccine. Trial participants were enrolled by age into subgroups of 18-55, 56-69 and 70-plus years, and roughly 150, 30 and 60 TCR-sequenced participants, respectively, were included in these subgroups.

The CDR3 regions of human TCRbeta chains were subjected to immunosequencing. In the authors' own workflow: TCRs in the repertoires were matched against a reference library of SARS-CoV-2-specific TCRs that had been generated with the MIRA antigen-specificity platform. Breadth was defined as the fraction of unique TCRs that were SARS-CoV-2-associated, and depth was defined as the fraction of total T cells that were SARS-CoV-2-associated. Using the MIRA data, each spike-specific TCR was assigned both to the spike region to which the TCR was reactive and to a CD4 or CD8 class. Log10-transformed breadth and depth values were compared by one-way ANOVA with Sidak's multiple comparisons tests. The table was pulled from immuneACCESS by TCRdb, which kept in-frame rearrangements only. Such tables lose some clones; where checked, under half of the loss comes from unresolved V genes, and the rest has no known cause. The V and J calls and clone size were taken over from that table, and D and trimming were inferred from the DNA. Here the sample has 120,000 or so clones; about 89% occur a single time. Roughly 11% of the sample comes from the top ten.

Based on the germline V gene (reference sequence), the CDR1 and CDR2 sequences are LNHDA and SQIVND. The CDR3, cysteine through phenylalanine, is 18 amino acids long. Just the 54-base CDR3 DNA is kept, in frame starting at base 1. V lost 1 base and J lost 3 bases; the stretch between them is 21 bases long. The paper's findings and limits, for the study overall: Participants were mostly white British and included more females than males, and it was suggested by the authors that clonal diversity may have been underestimated. The 56-69-year group was small, and its depth increase did not reach significance, likely because of low power. After two AZD1222 doses, both the breadth and the depth of spike-specific TCRs were significantly higher than at day 0 and than in MenACWY recipients. Conclusions about previously exposed vaccinees were limited because only six AZD1222 recipients were SARS-CoV-2 seropositive at baseline. Nearly half of unique spike-specific TCRs reportedly recognized epitopes outside regions mutated in the B.1.351 and B.1.1.7 variants. CD4 TCRs associated with the vaccine covered the entire spike protein, and the dominant responses were in regions 160-218 and 743-854. Because no day 14 peak-response samples were available, repertoires were characterized only after the peak T cell response.

The intended sense of this specimen's time point label: baseline before first vaccination. According to the study, the label for this sample's treatment or condition signals: meningococcal conjugate vaccine given as trial control. The vaccinee samples were drawn from two UK trials, COV001 and COV002, one of which was a single-blind randomized controlled phase 2/3 trial testing AZD1222 (ChAdOx1 nCoV-19) in healthy adults. For TCRbeta chain sequencing, PBMC samples from trial participants were taken at day 0 and at day 28 after the second dose. Sequenced here: peripheral blood, sampled on day 0 of MenACWY control vaccination. The sequence was obtained from an adult in good health. In this chain, TRBV19 is recombined with TRBJ1-1; tentative D gene TRBD1, with 5 bases matching. CDR3 sequence: CASSIVAGSFFGDTEAFF. The bases read TGTGCCAGTAGTATAGTTGCAGGGTCGTTTTTTGGGGACACTGAAGCTTTCTTT.